This T cell receptor beta chain originates from a study of blood T cells in healthy people across ages. The length of the CDR3 is 14 residues. The V gene end was trimmed by 6 bases and the J gene end by 1 base; junction bases not matched to a gene: 2. Germline values: CDR1 MNHNY, CDR2 SVGAGI (reference sequence). With a J-beta primer mix and a sample-barcoded 5' primer, a second PCR ran roughly 7 to 11 cycles. TCRdb re-called the 5' RACE reads through MiXCR, storing one row per CDR3 protein. Here the sample spans roughly 1.9 million distinct CDR3 sequences, 35% to 50% being singletons. The sequenced sample was blood. The rearrangement uses TRBV6-6 and TRBJ1-5; 8 bases align to TRBD1. The clonotype comes from a human donor in good health. The CDR3 sequence is CASRRQGSNQPQHF. As DNA, the CDR3 is TGTGCCAGCAGAAGACAGGGGAGCAATCAGCCCCAGCATTTT.